The rows below give T cell receptor beta chains drawn from one sample of a study of blood T cell repertoires in COVID-19. This table comes from immunoSEQ multiplex PCR, and its TCRdb copy is limited to in-frame clones, with some not included. This sample has around 320,000 clones, with around 90% found just once. The sequenced sample consisted of peripheral blood. These receptor sequences come from a man aged 18-30 years with active or convalescent COVID-19. Each CDR3 is given with its conserved first and last residue. The D gene is left open where the match is weak. The size entry is marked missing in some rows and otherwise reads once, few, many or a size class.

j_call v_call d_call clone_size cdr3_length cdr3_aa cdr3_nt
TRBJ1-4 TRBV3-1/TRBV3-2 NA NA 12 CASSRHGGKLFF TGTGCCAGCAGCCGCCACGGCGGGAAACTGTTTTTT
TRBJ2-3 TRBV19 NA NA 12 CASSRQLSTQYF TGTGCCAGTAGTCGACAGCTCTCTACGCAGTATTTT
TRBJ1-5 TRBV27 NA NA 13 CASSPDTNQPQHF TGTGCCAGCAGTCCCGACACCAATCAGCCCCAGCATTTT
TRBJ2-3 TRBV6-2/TRBV6-3 NA NA 19 CASSYRSSRATGSTDTQYF TGTGCCAGCAGTTATCGCTCCTCGAGGGCGACGGGTAGCACAGATACGCAGTATTTT
TRBJ1-1 TRBV19 NA NA 15 CASSFRGVMNTEAFF TGTGCCAGTAGTTTTCGGGGAGTTATGAACACTGAAGCTTTCTTT
TRBJ2-4 TRBV6-5 TRBD2 NA 14 CASSTSGRLNIQYF TGTGCCAGCAGTACTAGCGGGAGACTAAACATTCAGTACTTC
TRBJ1-6 TRBV11-2 TRBD1 once 16 CASSPQPGQGATPLHF TGTGCCAGCAGCCCCCAACCGGGACAGGGTGCAACACCCCTCCACTTT
TRBJ2-7 TRBV2 TRBD1 few 12 CASSVTGTGLYF TGTGCCAGCAGTGTTACCGGGACAGGCTTGTACTTC
TRBJ1-1 TRBV18 NA NA 15 CASSRTGEAYTEAFF TGTGCCAGCTCACGGACGGGGGAGGCTTATACTGAAGCTTTCTTT
TRBJ2-7 TRBV7-2 NA few 14 CASSPQTGIYEQYF TGTGCCAGCAGCCCTCAGACGGGTATCTACGAGCAGTACTTC
TRBJ2-1 TRBV2 NA once 14 CASSRGAWSDEQFF TGTGCCAGCAGCAGGGGTGCGTGGTCCGATGAGCAGTTCTTC
TRBJ1-1 TRBV29-1 TRBD1 NA 14 CSVEEDRGITEAFF TGCAGCGTTGAAGAGGACAGGGGAATCACTGAAGCTTTCTTT
TRBJ2-7 TRBV3-1/TRBV3-2 TRBD1 NA 15 CASSPIGQGILEQYF TGTGCCAGCAGCCCTATAGGACAGGGTATACTCGAGCAGTACTTC
TRBJ2-7 TRBV27 TRBD1 NA 16 CASSPPGTEHDYEQYF TGTGCCAGCAGTCCCCCCGGGACAGAGCACGACTACGAGCAGTACTTC
TRBJ1-5 TRBV6-5 NA NA 15 CASSYGGIRSGPQHF TGTGCCAGCAGTTACGGGGGGATCCGATCAGGCCCCCAGCATTTT
TRBJ2-3 TRBV4-2 NA NA 17 CASSQDLSSASTDTQYF TGTGCCAGCAGCCAAGACCTAAGTAGCGCTAGCACAGATACGCAGTATTTT
TRBJ2-3 TRBV5-1 TRBD2 NA 16 CASSLLVAGGTDTQYF TGCGCCAGCAGCTTGCTTGTAGCGGGGGGCACAGATACGCAGTATTTT
TRBJ1-6 TRBV28 NA NA 16 CASSRPGTPNNSPLHF TGTGCCAGCAGCCGCCCCGGGACACCGAATAATTCACCCCTCCACTTT
TRBJ1-2 TRBV7-9 NA NA 17 CASSPLTGGIIGYGYTF TGTGCCAGCAGCCCATTAACGGGAGGTATAATTGGGTATGGCTACACCTTC